This T cell receptor (beta chain) was sequenced during a study of blood T cell repertoires in COVID-19. V gave up 3 bases and J gave up 0 bases; unmatched junction bases: 10. Germline V gives CDR1 DFQATT, CDR2 SNEGSKA (reference sequence). The length of the CDR3 is 19 residues. The protocol was immunoSEQ multiplex PCR, while the TCRdb copy is restricted to in-frame clones and leaves out a portion. The sample yields 60,000 to 75,000 clones, around nine tenths seen once. This receptor was taken from a woman older than 75 with acute or convalescent COVID-19. The chain has TRBV20-1 and TRBJ2-1, with 14 bases identical to TRBD2. The specimen was peripheral blood. CDR3 coding DNA: TGCAGTGCTAGTGGGACTAGCGGGAGAAGGGCTAGCTCCTACAATGAGCAGTTCTTC. Amino acids: CSASGTSGRRASSYNEQFF.